The 2 T cell receptor beta chains in this list originate from one sample, sequenced in a study of shared clonotypes between healthy human individuals. Only in-frame clones appear in the TCRdb table, and some are missing; sequencing was by immunoSEQ multiplex PCR. The table includes roughly 2.2 million clones, approximately 93% detected once. Material: naive CD4+ T cells from PBMCs. Subset: CD45RA+ positively selected. These TCRs come from a man aged 18 to 29 in good health. Some clones in this sample may be carry-over from other donors' samples.

This chain links TRBV5-1 with TRBJ2-1, with D possibly being TRBD1 (6 bases). The V gene lost 5 bases and the J gene lost 0 bases, with 12 bases spanning the gap. The CDR3 loop spans 15 amino acids. In germline, CDR1 is SGHRS, CDR2 YFSETQ. CDR3 in amino acids: CASSSGDTSYNEQFF. The DNA of the CDR3 is TGCGCCAGCAGTTCCGGGGACACCTCCTACAATGAGCAGTTCTTC.

V gene TRBV5-1 combines with J gene TRBJ2-6; 7 bases match TRBD1. Trimming removed 4 bases from V and 1 base from J; junction bases left unmatched: 23. This CDR3 is 22 amino acids long. In germline, CDR1 is SGHRS, CDR2 YFSETQ. CDR3 sequence reads: CASSQLSLPPGQLLSGANVLTF. CDR3 sequence (DNA): TGCGCCAGCAGCCAGCTATCTCTGCCACCGGGACAGCTCCTATCTGGGGCCAACGTCCTGACTTTC.